The clone carrying this T cell receptor (beta chain) has more than one count but fewer than ten. Its antigen is unidentified. The authors reverse transcribed all of the isolated RNA, so sequencing captured expressed TCRB transcripts. Assay used: immunoSEQ multiplex PCR; TCRdb lists only in-frame clones, some missing. The sample lists some 330,000 clones, about 11% occurring once. The CDR3 length is 13 residues. The germline V gene encodes CDR1 SGHAT and CDR2 FQDESV (reference sequence). Trimming removed 5 bases at V and 3 bases at J, with 9 bases between. This record belongs to a study of beta chain features in type 1 diabetes. In the study overall: The examined sorted cells totaled over 85,000,000 across samples. Study results and limitations: Any HLA type influence on TCRB rearrangement was left unresolved here. In comparison with healthy donors, patients had naive, central memory and Treg TCRB repertoires that appeared more similar.

Sequencing was done on a sample of naive CD4+ T cells from blood. This TCR came from a woman aged 25 to 39 in good health. J is TRBJ2-3 and V is TRBV11-1; tentative D call: TRBD1 (5 bases). In DNA, the CDR3 is TGTGCCAGCAGCCGAGACAGAACAGATACGCAGTATTTT. Its protein is CASSRDRTDTQYF.